This T cell receptor (beta chain) is drawn from a study of blood T cells in healthy people across ages. This clonotype was picked up one time. The antigen remains undetermined. This sequence may be a read error, since a much larger clone differs from it by one base. The authors ran a second PCR of roughly 6 to 12 cycles using a sample-barcoded 5' primer and a J-beta primer mix. Tags on each cDNA molecule came from a template-switch adaptor with 12 random nucleotides. TCRdb re-analysed the 5' RACE reads in MiXCR, keeping a single row per CDR3 protein. Among 1.8 million or so distinct CDR3 sequences, about two fifths were seen once, and the ten largest hold approximately 22%. Study-level findings and limits: Per million T cells, TCR beta diversity dropped about linearly as age rose. When set beside aged donors, long-lived donors presented more naive CD4+ cells and higher diversity. PBMCs were not sorted, which prevented a conclusive comparison of naive versus antigen-experienced cells.

Input material: blood. The sequence derives from a human donor in good health.

CDR3 nucleotides: TGTGCCAGCAGCCGTGCCGGGACCTATGACTACACCTTC. Translation gives CASSRAGTYDYTF. The chain combines TRBV6-5 with TRBJ1-2, with D tentatively TRBD1 (5 bases). This CDR3 has 13 amino acids. The germline V gene has CDR1 MNHEY and CDR2 SVGAGI.